The 23 T cell receptor beta chains below all came from one sample that was sequenced in a study of blood T cell repertoires in COVID-19. Assay: immunoSEQ multiplex PCR; the TCRdb copy retains only in-frame clones and omits some. The sample carries 110,000 to 150,000 clones, about four fifths recorded once. The sequenced sample consisted of PBMCs or T cells enriched from blood (not recorded which). The receptor set was obtained from a man over 45 who had recovered from COVID-19.

The CDR3 loop is CASSFTQTSGAFNEQFF. As DNA, the CDR3 is TGTGCCAGCAGCTTCACCCAGACTAGCGGGGCTTTCAATGAGCAGTTCTTC. The chain combines TRBV5-8 with TRBJ2-1, with TRBD2 matching over 11 bases. This CDR3 contains 17 residues. Germline trimming cut 2 bases from V and 6 bases from J; bases unmatched to any gene: 10. Germline CDR1 is SGHTS and CDR2 is YDEGEE.

This clone occurred a few times. The rearrangement links TRBV28 to TRBJ1-4; TRBD1 matches at 9 bases. Germline loops: CDR1 MDHEN, CDR2 SYDVKM. Unmatched junction bases numbered 9, after V lost 4 bases and J lost 6 bases. The length of the CDR3 is 16 residues. The CDR3 DNA reads as TGTGCCAGCAGTTGGACAGGGGAGGTTTGGGATGAAAAACTGTTTTTT. The encoded protein is CASSWTGEVWDEKLFF.

The chain links TRBV5-5 to TRBJ1-5; tentatively, D is TRBD1 (6 bases). Looked up from germline, CDR1 is SGHKS and CDR2 is YYEKEE (reference sequence). Between the trimmed V and J ends, which lost 2 bases and 6 bases, there was a span of 12 bases. CDR3 length: 14 residues. The CDR3 is CASSLEQGRQPQHF. The CDR3 DNA reads TGTGCCAGCAGCTTAGAACAGGGTCGTCAGCCCCAGCATTTT.

In DNA, the CDR3 is TGTGCCAGCAGTTTTCTCGATACGCAGTATTTT. This encodes CASSFLDTQYF. The genes are TRBV12-3 or TRBV12-4 and TRBJ2-3; D is ambiguous. Deletions cut 3 bases from V and 6 bases from J, with 4 bases between. The CDR3 length is 11 residues.

The chain employs TRBV11-2 and TRBJ1-1; D ambiguous. Germline CDR1 SGHAT, CDR2 FQNNGV. V lost 2 bases to trimming and J lost 4 bases, with 14 bases between them. The length of the CDR3 is 15 residues. CDR3: CASSLNVGTGTEAFF. CDR3 DNA sequence: TGTGCCAGCAGCTTAAATGTTGGCACGGGCACTGAAGCTTTCTTT. The entire variable domain, with the rest obtained from reference TRBV11-2 and TRBJ1-1, is as follows: EAGVAQSPRYKIIEKRQSVAFWCNPISGHATLYWYQQILGQGPKLLIQFQNNGVVDDSQLPKDRFSAERLKGVDSTLKIQPAKLEDSAVYLCASSLNVGTGTEAFFGQGTRLTVV.

The genes are TRBV10-1 and TRBJ1-6; D is unresolved. Germline CDR1 WNHNN, CDR2 SYGVQD (reference sequence). CDR3 length: 14 amino acids. Trimming took off 3 bases at V and 9 bases at J, with 12 bases between the two ends. DNA of the CDR3: TGCGCCAGCAGTGACTCTGCGGGAGGTTCACCCCTCCACTTT. It is translated as CASSDSAGGSPLHF.

The chain employs TRBV28 and TRBJ1-5; D gene unclear. V was trimmed by 2 bases and J by 5 bases, leaving 7 bases between them. CDR1 and CDR2 (germline): MDHEN, SYDVKM. This CDR3 region has 13 residues. CDR3 nucleotide sequence: TGTGCCAGCAGTTTACAGCTAGATCAGCCCCAGCATTTT. As protein: CASSLQLDQPQHF.

The J gene is TRBJ1-5, the V gene TRBV6-5; 7 bases fit TRBD1. The V segment lost 5 bases and the J segment 5 bases; nucleotides outside the gene matches: 9. Germline CDR1 and CDR2: MNHEY and SVGAGI. The length of the CDR3 is 15 residues. The CDR3 nucleotides are TGTGCCAGCAGTACCAGTCCCGGGACAGATCAGCCCCAGCATTTT. Amino acid sequence: CASSTSPGTDQPQHF.

The chain recombines TRBV5-4 with TRBJ2-5; a weak D match, TRBD1 (5 bases). V lost 10 bases to trimming and J lost 1 base, with 14 bases between them. The CDR3 totals 13 residues. CDR1 and CDR2 from the germline V gene are SGHNT and YYREEE (reference sequence). The CDR3 protein is CASKTGTQETQYF. Here the CDR3 DNA reads TGTGCCTCTAAAACAGGTACCCAAGAGACCCAGTACTTC.

V is TRBV7-2 and J is TRBJ1-5; 9 nucleotides line up with TRBD1. In germline, CDR1 is SGHTA, CDR2 FQGNSA. The J segment lost 4 bases and the V segment lost 5 bases, leaving 3 bases of the junction unmatched. The CDR3 runs to 14 residues. CDR3 DNA: TGTGCCAGCAGCACGACAGGGGGGAATCAGCCCCAGCATTTT. Encoded protein: CASSTTGGNQPQHF.

The genes are TRBV30 and TRBJ2-3, with TRBD2 as a possible D gene (5 bases). The CDR3 is made up of 13 amino acids. V lost 0 bases and J lost 7, with 11 bases in between. Germline V gene lookup returns CDR1 GTSNPN and CDR2 SVGIG (reference sequence). CDR3 bases: TGTGCCTGGAGTGTAGCATCCGGGAATACGCAGTATTTT. Amino acids: CAWSVASGNTQYF.

CDR3 nucleotide sequence: TGCAGCGTTGTACTCTCCTCCGCTTACAATGAGCAGTTCTTC. It yields the protein CSVVLSSAYNEQFF. V gene TRBV29-1 combines with J gene TRBJ2-1; D gene unclear. The CDR3 runs 14 residues. V shed 4 bases and J shed 4 bases, with 14 bases lying between them. The germline V gene has CDR1 SQVTM and CDR2 ANQGSEA.

The chain recombines TRBV28 with TRBJ1-6, with TRBD1 matching 7 bases. CDR3 size: 16 residues. V shed 4 bases, J shed 4 bases, and the junction held 7 bases outside the gene matches. Germline V lookup: CDR1 MDHEN, CDR2 SYDVKM. CDR3 bases: TGTGCCAGCAGTTCTCCCACGGGACAGTATAATTCACCCCTCCACTTT. Translation: CASSSPTGQYNSPLHF.

The chain is built from TRBV30 and TRBJ1-6; TRBD1 agrees at 7 bases. The J segment lost 7 bases and the V segment lost 5 bases, leaving 5 bases of the junction unmatched. In germline, CDR1 is GTSNPN, CDR2 SVGIG (reference sequence). This CDR3 comprises 13 residues. For the CDR3, the DNA is TGTGCCTGGGCAGGGGGTACGAATTCACCCCTCCACTTT. It translates to CAWAGGTNSPLHF. Drawing the rest from reference TRBV30 and TRBJ1-6, the complete variable domain is SQTIHQWPATLVQPVGSPLSLECTVEGTSNPNLYWYRQAAGRGLQLLFYSVGIGQISSEVPQNLSASRPQDRQFILSSKKLLLSDSGFYLCAWAGGTNSPLHFGNGTRLTVT.

The chain links TRBV12-5 to TRBJ2-3; tentative D call: TRBD1 (6 bases). The V gene lost 6 bases and the J gene lost 7 bases, with 14 bases spanning the gap. The CDR3 is made up of 13 amino acids. Per the germline V gene, CDR1 is LGHNT and CDR2 is FRNRAP. The CDR3 region has the DNA TGTGCTAGTGGACCCCAGGGGACGTATACGCAGTATTTT. It translates to CASGPQGTYTQYF. The variable domain in full, with the rest retrieved from reference TRBV12-5 and TRBJ2-3, is DARVTQTPRHKVTEMGQEVTMRCQPILGHNTVFWYRQTMMQGLELLAYFRNRAPLDDSGMPKDRFSAEMPDATLATLKIQPSEPRDSAVYFCASGPQGTYTQYFGPGTRLTVL.

The chain is built from TRBV6-5 and TRBJ1-1; D uncertain. Per the germline V gene, CDR1 is MNHEY and CDR2 is SVGAGI. This CDR3 contains 16 residues. Trimming stripped 3 bases from V and 2 bases from J, with 16 bases between. The CDR3 sequence: CASSYDINRGNTEAFF. CDR3 nucleotide sequence: TGTGCCAGCAGTTATGATATAAATCGGGGTAACACTGAAGCTTTCTTT.

The gene calls are TRBV27 and TRBJ2-5, with a possible D match to TRBD2 (5 bases). This CDR3 comprises 14 residues. V was shortened by 2 bases and J by 5 bases, with 12 bases between the two germline ends. CDR1 and CDR2 (germline): MNHEY, SMNVEV (reference sequence). The CDR3 loop reads CASSLVGELETQYF. As DNA, the CDR3 is TGTGCCAGCAGTTTAGTCGGGGAGTTGGAGACCCAGTACTTC.

The J gene is TRBJ2-7, the V gene TRBV7-8; maybe TRBD2 (6 bases). Germline V lookup: CDR1 SGHVS, CDR2 FQNEAQ. The V gene lost 4 bases and the J gene lost 3 bases, with 19 bases spanning the gap. CDR3 length equals 16 residues. For the CDR3, the DNA is TGTGCCAGCAGCTCGGGCGGGGATGGGGATTTCTACGAGCAGTACTTC. It specifies CASSSGGDGDFYEQYF.

The V and J genes are TRBV4-3 and TRBJ2-1; D uncertain. V gave up 2 bases and J gave up 0 bases, with 11 bases separating them. From germline, CDR1 is LGHNA and CDR2 YSLEER. This CDR3 has 16 amino acids. The DNA for the CDR3 is TGCGCCAGCAGCCAACTTGAGCGAGTCTCCTACAATGAGCAGTTCTTC. It specifies CASSQLERVSYNEQFF.

CDR3 in amino acids: CAISANRGETEAFF. The CDR3 DNA follows: TGTGCCATCAGTGCTAACAGGGGAGAGACTGAAGCTTTCTTT. The chain joins TRBV10-3 to TRBJ1-1; 7 nucleotides agree with TRBD1. The CDR3 runs 14 residues. With V trimmed by 4 bases and J by 5 bases, 7 bases remained unmatched. CDR1 is ENHRY, CDR2 SYGVKD, per germline.

The chain employs TRBV5-3 and TRBJ2-1, with TRBD1 identical over 8 bases. TRBV5-3 is sorted into the ORF group, with uncertain function. The length of the CDR3 is 18 residues. The ends lost 4 bases at V and 5 bases at J; junction bases unmatched: 17. CDR3 nucleotide sequence: TGTGCCAGAAGCGGAAACGAGCCCCAGGGGGCAATCGACAATGAGCAGTTCTTC. Its protein is CARSGNEPQGAIDNEQFF.

Only one count was recorded for this clone. This chain connects TRBV19 to TRBJ1-5; no clear D gene. The CDR3 contains 15 residues. Germline loops: CDR1 LNHDA, CDR2 SQIVND (reference sequence). V lost 2 bases, J lost 6 bases, and 14 bases lay in between. The DNA for the CDR3 is TGTGCCAGTAGTATATCGGCAGGTCTCGGTCAGCCCCAGCATTTT. It yields the protein CASSISAGLGQPQHF. Together with reference TRBV19 and TRBJ1-5, the CDR3 gives the full variable domain: DGGITQSPKYLFRKEGQNVTLSCEQNLNHDAMYWYRQDPGQGLRLIYYSQIVNDFQKGDIAEGYSVSREKKESFPLTVTSAQKNPTAFYLCASSISAGLGQPQHFGDGTRLSIL.

In its sample, this clone was seen once. This chain links TRBV4-3 with TRBJ1-5; 9 bases align to TRBD1. V gave up 0 bases and J gave up 0 bases; unmatched junction bases: 6. Per germline, CDR1 LGHNA and CDR2 YSLEER. This CDR3 has 18 amino acids. The CDR3 protein is CASSQDRADRGSNQPQHF. CDR3 in DNA: TGCGCCAGCAGCCAAGATCGGGCGGACAGGGGTAGCAATCAGCCCCAGCATTTT.